This TCR beta chain derives from a study of tumor-infiltrating lymphocytes in primary liver carcinoma. This clonotype showed up many times. From germline, CDR1 is MNHNY and CDR2 SVGAGI (reference sequence). The CDR3 has 13 amino acids. Trimming cost V 5 bases and J 4 bases; bases outside gene matches: 5. The researchers produced TCR beta cDNA from roughly 500 ng total RNA with a constant-region primer. It was through three nested multiplex PCR rounds of slightly modified ARM-PCR that TCR beta libraries arose. TRBV1-TRBV30 forward primers paired with a C-beta reverse primer drove the first two PCR rounds, about 9 cycles each. TCRdb itself ran the multiplex PCR reads through MiXCR, one entry per CDR3 protein. The table has approximately 300,000 distinct CDR3 sequences, 50% to 70% seen once; the top ten hold roughly 9%. Germline DNA was extracted too, while blood RNA derived from unsorted whole blood.

The genes are TRBV6-6 and TRBJ2-7; 7 bases align to TRBD2. Sequenced sample: peripheral blood. This clonotype was sampled from a man aged 40-49 years with primary liver carcinoma and hepatitis B virus infection. CDR3 protein: CASSPGRAYEQYF. CDR3 DNA sequence: TGTGCCAGCAGTCCAGGGAGGGCGTACGAGCAGTACTTC.